A single T cell receptor beta chain is shown here with its context. Only a few counts were recorded for this clonotype. Its antigen is unknown. Base quality data are lacking; no much larger clone is found one base away. To prepare the library, 5' RACE was applied. For sequencing, an Illumina HiSeq 2000 was employed. A universal primer binding site was added through template switching, and the final cDNA carried a unique molecular identifier so that TCR cDNA molecules could be counted accurately. Specific primers in the conserved constant-segment region were used to synthesize first-strand cDNA for the TCR alpha and beta chains. To control for contamination, every cDNA library was double barcoded, receiving both a SMART-Mk sample barcode and Illumina barcodes. TruSeq adapter sequences and Illumina sample barcodes were added in two successive PCR steps. The TCR alpha and beta cDNA libraries were sequenced on the Illumina HiSeq platform using custom primers. The authors processed their data as follows. MiGEC processed the raw reads to extract unique molecular identifiers, while MiXCR was used to determine the CDR3 positions. For each individual, recombination models were inferred using an EM algorithm with the repgenHMM and IGoR tools. The analysis of shared clonotypes was done with the tcR package in R, with sharing normalized by the product of cloneset sizes. To study raw recombination free of thymic and clonal selection effects, out-of-frame nonproductive sequences were analyzed. TCRdb reworked the public reads: Q25 trimming with fastp, MiXCR clone assembly, productive beta chains retained. CDR3 protein duplicates are merged, each entry listing the most common genes and DNA. These V and J calls originate from TCRdb's pipeline instead of the authors' own analysis. This sample gives 1.5 million to 2 million distinct CDR3 sequences in total; around 29% of them show up just once. The ten largest clones capture about 0.3% of the sample.

This sample was included in a study of identical twins (dated by TCRdb to 2015 to 2016). Looking at the study overall: TCR alpha and beta repertoires from monozygotic twins, unrelated adults of various ages and cord blood were deep-sequenced to test whether fetal clonotypes persist. To rule out contamination, replicate twin experiments were performed at different times with different library preparation protocols.

Unmatched junction bases come to 8, with V trimmed by 3 bases and J by 0 bases. The CDR3 runs 17 amino acids, cysteine and phenylalanine included. CDR3 DNA is the only sequence kept; it has 51 bases, read in frame from the first base. CDR1 and CDR2 are drawn from the germline V gene: SGHVS, FNYEAQ. What the study reported, not specific to this receptor: A weaker excess of twin sharing was found in beta out-of-frame sequences because the signal-to-noise ratio was lowered by fewer shared sequences. Fewer insertions were carried by abundant cord blood beta clonotypes, a similar but weaker trend appeared in young adult naive repertoires, and no such trend appeared in memory repertoires. Invariant T cells such as MAIT and iNKT could partly confound zero-insertion analyses, although diverse VJ usage argued against such confounding for most clonotypes. In monozygotic twins, out-of-frame TCR alpha sharing was systematically underestimated by recombination models, although the models agreed with sharing between unrelated individuals. Compared with coincidental sharing between unrelated individuals, out-of-frame TCR alpha sequences shared between twins showed an excess of sequences with low generation probability. Because the same donors could not be followed over many years, the conclusions depended on cross-sectional statistical analysis.

Only healthy Caucasian donors were included. The specimen sequenced was cord blood. The TCR sequence derives from a newborn girl in good health. The rearrangement joined TRBV7-6 to TRBJ2-7, and 10 bases in between align with TRBD2. The DNA sequence is given as TGTGCCAGCAGCTTGGTTTCTAGCGGGGGACTCTCCTACGAGCAGTACTTC. Its protein reads: CASSLVSSGGLSYEQYF.